Following are 5 T cell receptor beta chains from one sample sequenced in a study of cytomegalovirus exposure and HLA in healthy donors. This PCR relied on a set of 60 Vbeta primers and 13 Jbeta primers. Profiling relied on immunoSEQ multiplex PCR, and the TCRdb table lists in-frame clones only, not all of them. There are 120,000 or so clones in the sample; 10% to 13% occur only once, and approximately 4.5% lies in the top ten. Sequencing was carried out using PBMCs. These receptors were collected from a woman under 30 in good health and CMV-seropositive.

The gene calls are TRBV11-3 and TRBJ1-1; a weak D match, TRBD1 (6 bases). This CDR3 comprises 15 residues. Looked up from germline, CDR1 is SGHNT and CDR2 is YENEEA. Trimming took off 5 bases at V and 1 base at J, with 14 bases between the two ends. The CDR3 bases are TGTGCCAGCAGCGCCCCAGGGGAGGGGAACACTGAAGCTTTCTTT. Encoded protein: CASSAPGEGNTEAFF.

This clone occurred a few times. The V gene is TRBV28, the J gene TRBJ2-3; D gene ambiguous. V was cut by 6 bases and J by 4 bases, with 11 bases left in between. This CDR3 has 13 residues. Per germline, CDR1 MDHEN and CDR2 SYDVKM. CDR3 sequence (DNA): TGTGCCAGCAGCCTGCCCCGGGCAGATACGCAGTATTTT. This codes for CASSLPRADTQYF.

This clone showed up just a few times. J is TRBJ2-2 and V is TRBV6-5; D may be TRBD1 (6 bases). Germline V gene sequence: CDR1 MNHEY, CDR2 SVGAGI. Trimming pared 5 bases from V and 4 bases from J, leaving 14 bases between. The CDR3 runs to 15 residues. The CDR3 here is CASSPQGPSTGELFF. The CDR3, as DNA: TGTGCCAGCAGTCCACAGGGTCCGAGCACCGGGGAGCTGTTTTTT.

The genes are TRBV29-1 and TRBJ2-3, with TRBD2 as a possible D gene (6 bases). The CDR3 spans 14 residues. In germline, CDR1 is SQVTM, CDR2 ANQGSEA. The CDR3 nucleotides read TGCAGTGCTTTTTCGGGGGTGCCCACAGATACGCAGTATTTT. Translating gives CSAFSGVPTDTQYF.

This clone was counted between two and nine times. This chain connects TRBV5-4 to TRBJ2-1; 10 nucleotides match TRBD2. This CDR3 contains 14 residues. With 4 bases clipped from V and 6 bases from J, the junction kept 4 bases outside the gene matches. Germline CDR1 and CDR2: SGHNT and YYREEE (reference sequence). CDR3 in amino acids: CASSVGLAANEQFF. CDR3 in DNA: TGTGCCAGCAGCGTCGGACTAGCGGCCAATGAGCAGTTCTTC.